These T cell receptor beta chains were read from a single sample in a study of control samples from healthy donors and cancer patients. Clones were sequenced by immunoSEQ multiplex PCR, and TCRdb holds only the in-frame ones, with some missing. Of about 410,000 clones in the sample, roughly 90% were seen once. The sample comprised PBMCs. These TCRs come from a man aged 40-49 years with head and neck cancer. Each CDR3 is given with its conserved first and last residue. A D gene is named only where the DNA matches it firmly. Where a row states a size, it is once, few, many or the class of an expanded clone; other rows omit it.

clone_size,d_call,j_call,v_call,cdr3_aa,cdr3_nt
NA,NA,TRBJ1-4,TRBV5-6,CASVGEDEKLFF,TGTGCCAGCGTCGGAGAAGATGAAAAACTGTTTTTT
NA,TRBD1,TRBJ1-1,TRBV9,CASSVGQGEIAFF,TGTGCCAGCAGCGTAGGACAGGGAGAAATCGCTTTCTTT
NA,NA,TRBJ1-1,TRBV3-1/TRBV3-2,CASSQSPDTFF,TGTGCCAGCAGCCAAAGCCCAGACACTTTCTTT
NA,NA,TRBJ2-1,TRBV5-1,CASSLGGAEYNEQFF,TGCGCCAGCAGCTTGGGGGGTGCAGAGTACAATGAGCAGTTCTTC
NA,TRBD1,TRBJ2-7,TRBV9,CASSAGTGPTYEQYF,TGTGCCAGCAGCGCAGGGACAGGCCCCACCTACGAGCAGTACTTC
NA,NA,TRBJ2-2,TRBV2,CASKGNTGELFF,TGTGCCAGCAAAGGGAACACCGGGGAGCTGTTTTTT
NA,NA,TRBJ2-3,TRBV6-1,CASSEEVRSDTQYF,TGTGCCAGCAGTGAGGAGGTCAGGTCAGATACGCAGTATTTT
NA,NA,TRBJ2-5,TRBV30,CAWSYKRVQETQYF,TGTGCCTGGAGTTATAAGAGGGTACAAGAGACCCAGTACTTC
NA,NA,TRBJ2-2,TRBV7-3,CASSPDRDPNKELFF,TGTGCCAGCAGCCCCGACCGGGACCCCAATAAGGAGCTGTTTTTT
NA,NA,TRBJ1-5,TRBV19,CASSPTGNQPQHF,TGTGCCAGTAGTCCCACCGGCAATCAGCCCCAGCATTTT
NA,TRBD2,TRBJ2-7,TRBV9,CASSVVGTSIYEQYF,TGTGCCAGCAGCGTAGTTGGGACTAGTATCTACGAGCAGTACTTC
NA,NA,TRBJ1-4,TRBV7-2,CASSFGLINEKLFF,TGTGCCAGCAGCTTCGGACTGATTAATGAAAAACTGTTTTTT
NA,NA,TRBJ1-1,TRBV28,CASTSFVGEAFF,TGTGCCAGCACCTCCTTTGTGGGTGAAGCTTTCTTT
NA,NA,TRBJ1-2,TRBV28,CASSSGTAPGGYTF,TGTGCCAGCAGTTCAGGGACGGCTCCAGGAGGCTACACCTTC
NA,TRBD2,TRBJ2-7,TRBV18,CASSTGTSSYEQYF,TGTGCCAGCTCAACCGGGACTAGCTCCTACGAGCAGTACTTC
NA,NA,TRBJ1-2,TRBV7-2,CASSFVPSNYGYTF,TGTGCCAGCAGCTTCGTCCCCTCCAACTATGGCTACACCTTC
few,NA,TRBJ1-2,TRBV6-2/TRBV6-3,CASSYPTPGIYGYTF,TGTGCCAGCAGTTACCCCACCCCAGGGATTTATGGCTACACCTTC
NA,NA,TRBJ2-1,TRBV7-3,CASSSRGAAAEQFF,TGTGCCAGCAGCTCCCGGGGAGCCGCGGCTGAGCAGTTCTTC
once,NA,TRBJ2-2,TRBV4-2,CASSPTLTVTGELFF,TGTGCCAGCAGCCCGACCTTGACGGTCACCGGGGAGCTGTTTTTT
NA,TRBD1,TRBJ1-1,TRBV29-1,CSVVVPGQGNTEAFF,TGCAGCGTTGTTGTCCCGGGACAGGGAAACACTGAAGCTTTCTTT
NA,NA,TRBJ2-7,TRBV6-5,CASSYSRGVEFEQYF,TGTGCCAGCAGTTACTCTAGGGGCGTCGAGTTTGAGCAGTACTTC
once,NA,TRBJ1-1,TRBV30,CAWIVLGGTEAFF,TGTGCCTGGATTGTGTTGGGGGGCACTGAAGCTTTCTTT
NA,NA,TRBJ2-3,TRBV6-5,CASRGLSSTDTQYF,TGTGCCAGCAGAGGACTCTCTAGCACAGATACGCAGTATTTT
NA,NA,TRBJ2-7,TRBV10-3,CAISERGYEQYF,TGTGCCATCAGTGAGAGGGGATACGAGCAGTACTTC
NA,TRBD2,TRBJ2-3,TRBV5-1,CASSPRTSGFSTDTQYF,TGCGCCAGCAGCCCACGGACTAGCGGGTTTAGCACAGATACGCAGTATTTT
NA,TRBD1,TRBJ2-7,TRBV15,CATSRQPPDRSEYEQYF,TGTGCCACCAGCAGACAACCACCGGACAGGAGCGAGTACGAGCAGTACTTC
NA,TRBD1,TRBJ1-2,TRBV6-2/TRBV6-3,CASSFVQGAGYTF,TGTGCCAGCAGCTTCGTCCAGGGGGCCGGCTACACCTTC
NA,TRBD1,TRBJ2-6,TRBV7-8,CASSPAGTGAGANVLTF,TGTGCCAGCAGCCCGGCCGGGACAGGTGCTGGGGCCAACGTCCTGACTTTC
NA,NA,TRBJ1-1,TRBV30,CAWSPTANTEAFF,TGTGCCTGGAGCCCGACGGCGAACACTGAAGCTTTCTTT
NA,NA,TRBJ2-7,TRBV24-1,CATSSAGREQYF,TGTGCCACCAGCTCGGCAGGTAGAGAGCAGTACTTC
NA,NA,TRBJ1-1,TRBV6-2/TRBV6-3,CASSPMGGTEAFF,TGTGCCAGCAGCCCCATGGGCGGCACTGAAGCTTTCTTT
once,TRBD1,TRBJ1-3,TRBV5-1,CASSPTTGPGNTIYF,TGCGCCAGCAGCCCCACGACAGGGCCTGGAAACACCATATATTTT
NA,TRBD1,TRBJ2-2,TRBV9,CASSVSTGAPGELFF,TGTGCCAGCAGCGTTTCGACAGGGGCCCCCGGGGAGCTGTTTTTT
few,NA,TRBJ1-4,TRBV28,CASSLLRVGREKLFF,TGTGCCAGCAGTTTATTAAGGGTTGGTAGAGAAAAACTGTTTTTT
once,NA,TRBJ1-5,TRBV19,CASSIPGSNQPQHF,TGTGCCAGTAGTATCCCAGGAAGCAATCAGCCCCAGCATTTT
few,NA,TRBJ1-5,TRBV4-1,CASSQDPPGGMVGNQPQHF,TGCGCCAGCAGCCAGGACCCCCCTGGGGGGATGGTAGGCAATCAGCCCCAGCATTTT
NA,NA,TRBJ2-2,TRBV4-3,CASSQDISGVNTGELFF,TGCGCCAGCAGCCAAGATATCTCGGGCGTGAACACCGGGGAGCTGTTTTTT
NA,NA,TRBJ1-4,TRBV16,CASSQSAYEKLFF,TGTGCCAGCAGCCAATCCGCCTATGAAAAACTGTTTTTT
NA,NA,TRBJ1-4,TRBV28,CASSLNRANEKLFF,TGTGCCAGCAGTTTAAACAGGGCTAATGAAAAACTGTTTTTT
NA,NA,TRBJ2-5,TRBV29-1,CSVFPRGETQYF,TGCAGCGTTTTTCCTCGAGGGGAGACCCAGTACTTC
once,NA,TRBJ2-7,TRBV6-5,CASRLMGLTYEQYF,TGTGCCAGCAGGTTGATGGGACTCACTTACGAGCAGTACTTC
NA,NA,TRBJ2-6,TRBV4-1,CASSQDTWPLGSGANVLTF,TGCGCCAGCAGCCAAGACACATGGCCACTGGGCTCTGGGGCCAACGTCCTGACTTTC
NA,TRBD1,TRBJ2-1,TRBV18,CASSPPIDRGRYNEQFF,TGTGCCAGCTCACCACCGATCGACAGGGGGAGGTACAATGAGCAGTTCTTC
NA,NA,TRBJ1-5,TRBV24-1,CATSALGQPQHF,TGTGCCACCAGTGCTTTGGGGCAGCCCCAGCATTTT
once,NA,TRBJ1-1,TRBV28,CASSSPAGTEAFF,TGTGCCAGCAGTTCCCCGGCAGGGACTGAAGCTTTCTTT
few,TRBD2,TRBJ2-1,TRBV7-2,CASSSRTSGSRNNEQFF,TGTGCCAGCAGCTCCCGGACTAGCGGGAGCAGGAACAATGAGCAGTTCTTC
NA,NA,TRBJ2-7,TRBV6-6,CASRGTSSSYEQYF,TGTGCCAGCAGGGGGACCTCTTCTTCCTACGAGCAGTACTTC
NA,TRBD1,TRBJ1-1,TRBV25-1,CASKGQGLNTEAFF,TGTGCCAGCAAAGGACAGGGGTTAAACACTGAAGCTTTCTTT
NA,NA,TRBJ2-7,TRBV27,CASSLVRGYEQYF,TGTGCCAGCAGTTTAGTCAGGGGCTACGAGCAGTACTTC
NA,TRBD1,TRBJ1-1,TRBV5-4,CASSLTGALGTEAFF,TGTGCCAGCAGCTTGACAGGGGCCCTGGGGACTGAAGCTTTCTTT
NA,NA,TRBJ1-5,TRBV20-1,CSASGSYNQPQHF,TGCAGTGCTAGTGGATCCTATAATCAGCCCCAGCATTTT
NA,TRBD1,TRBJ2-7,TRBV5-1,CASSPSWTGLSYEQYF,TGCGCCAGCAGCCCCTCCTGGACAGGGCTTTCCTACGAGCAGTACTTC
NA,NA,TRBJ2-3,TRBV4-3,CASSHLGDTQYF,TGCGCCAGCAGCCACTTGGGAGATACGCAGTATTTT
NA,NA,TRBJ2-1,TRBV2,CASSEGTQNNEQFF,TGTGCCAGCAGTGAGGGGACACAGAACAATGAGCAGTTCTTC
NA,NA,TRBJ1-3,TRBV9,CASSAGPSRSGNTIYF,TGTGCCAGCAGCGCCGGACCCAGCCGCTCTGGAAACACCATATATTTT
NA,NA,TRBJ2-3,TRBV7-2,CASSRGGSTDTQYF,TGTGCCAGCAGTAGAGGAGGTTCCACAGATACGCAGTATTTT
NA,TRBD2,TRBJ2-7,TRBV4-2,CASSQPGTSGAPYEQYF,TGTGCCAGCAGCCAACCCGGGACTAGCGGGGCCCCCTACGAGCAGTACTTC
NA,TRBD1,TRBJ2-3,TRBV27,CASSSPTGTGTDTQYF,TGTGCCAGCAGTTCCCCGACAGGGACAGGTACAGATACGCAGTATTTT
once,NA,TRBJ2-5,TRBV19,CASSTGVRETQYF,TGTGCCAGCTCAACTGGGGTACGAGAGACCCAGTACTTC
NA,NA,TRBJ2-2,TRBV7-9,CASSLNTGELFF,TGTGCCAGCAGCTTAAACACCGGGGAGCTGTTTTTT